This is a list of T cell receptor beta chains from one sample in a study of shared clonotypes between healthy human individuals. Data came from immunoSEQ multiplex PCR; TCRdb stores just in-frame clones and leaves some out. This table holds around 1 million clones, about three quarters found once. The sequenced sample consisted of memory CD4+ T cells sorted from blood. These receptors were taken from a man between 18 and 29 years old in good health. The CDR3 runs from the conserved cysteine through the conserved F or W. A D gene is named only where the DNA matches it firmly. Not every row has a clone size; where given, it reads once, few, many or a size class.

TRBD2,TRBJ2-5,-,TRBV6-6,CASRQTSGGPQTQYF,TGTGCCAGCAGACAGACTAGCGGGGGGCCCCAGACCCAGTACTTC
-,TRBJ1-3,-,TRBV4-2,CASSPTGSSGNTIYF,TGTGCCAGCAGCCCCACAGGGAGCTCTGGAAACACCATATATTTT
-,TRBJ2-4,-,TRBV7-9,CASSLAGPLKNIQYF,TGTGCCAGCAGCTTAGCAGGGCCGCTCAAAAACATTCAGTACTTC
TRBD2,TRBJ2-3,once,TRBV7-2,CASSLATGLAGVFEYF,TGTGCCAGCAGCTTAGCAACTGGGCTAGCGGGAGTTTTCGAGTATTTT
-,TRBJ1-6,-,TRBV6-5,CASSFRSGNSPLHF,TGTGCCAGCAGTTTCAGGAGCGGTAATTCACCCCTCCACTTT
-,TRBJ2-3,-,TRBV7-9,CASSTWGADTQYF,TGTGCCAGCAGCACCTGGGGAGCAGATACGCAGTATTTT
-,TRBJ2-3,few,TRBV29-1,CSVLRDIRDTQYF,TGCAGCGTTCTCAGGGACATACGAGATACGCAGTATTTT
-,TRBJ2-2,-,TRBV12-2,CASRGENTGELFF,TGTGCAAGTAGGGGGGAAAACACCGGGGAGCTGTTTTTT
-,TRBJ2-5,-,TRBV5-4,CASSLAGVGFQETQYF,TGTGCCAGCAGCTTGGCGGGGGTAGGGTTCCAAGAGACCCAGTACTTC
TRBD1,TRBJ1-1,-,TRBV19,CASTLGQANTEAFF,TGTGCCAGTACCTTAGGACAGGCGAACACTGAAGCTTTCTTT
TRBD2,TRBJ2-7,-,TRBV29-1,CSVDHPSGGYEQYF,TGCAGCGTTGACCACCCTAGCGGGGGCTACGAGCAGTACTTC
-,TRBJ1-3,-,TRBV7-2,CASSLVEPRTGNTIYF,TGTGCCAGCAGCTTAGTCGAGCCCAGAACTGGAAACACCATATATTTT
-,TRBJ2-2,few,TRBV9,CASSLKNTGELFF,TGTGCCAGCAGCTTGAAGAACACCGGGGAGCTGTTTTTT
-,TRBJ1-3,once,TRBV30,CAWSLGLVPESSGNTIYF,TGTGCCTGGAGTTTGGGGCTGGTCCCCGAGAGCTCTGGAAACACCATATATTTT
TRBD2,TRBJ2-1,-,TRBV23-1,CASSQYRLAGGGEQFF,TGCGCCAGCAGTCAATATAGACTAGCGGGGGGAGGTGAGCAGTTCTTC
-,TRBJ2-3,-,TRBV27,CASSPRGRLTDTQYF,TGTGCCAGCAGTCCCCGGGGGCGCCTCACAGATACGCAGTATTTT
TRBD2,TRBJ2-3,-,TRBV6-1,CASRTSGSADTQYF,TGTGCCAGCAGGACTAGCGGGAGCGCAGATACGCAGTATTTT
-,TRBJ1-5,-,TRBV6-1,CASSEVYGSQQPQHF,TGTGCCAGCAGTGAAGTTTACGGGAGCCAGCAGCCCCAGCATTTT
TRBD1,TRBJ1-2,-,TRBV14,CASSQVWHTPGGYGYTF,TGTGCCAGCAGCCAAGTCTGGCACACCCCAGGGGGCTATGGCTACACCTTC
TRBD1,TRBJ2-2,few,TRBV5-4,CASSTNRGVGELFF,TGTGCCAGCAGCACTAACAGGGGGGTCGGGGAGCTGTTTTTT
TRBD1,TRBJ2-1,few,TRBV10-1,CASSGGQGLLYNEQFF,TGCGCCAGCAGTGGGGGACAGGGACTCCTCTACAATGAGCAGTTCTTC
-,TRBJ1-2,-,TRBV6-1,CASSVVRGSNYGYTF,TGTGCCAGCAGTGTGGTCCGGGGATCTAACTATGGCTACACCTTC
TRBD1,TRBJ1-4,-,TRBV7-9,CASSLSGGGEKLFF,TGTGCCAGCAGCTTATCAGGGGGCGGCGAAAAACTGTTTTTT
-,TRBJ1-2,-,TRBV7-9,CASHFFGENYGYTF,TGTGCCAGCCACTTTTTCGGGGAAAACTATGGCTACACCTTC
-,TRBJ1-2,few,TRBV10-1,CASSVHRQSGYTF,TGCGCCAGCAGCGTACACCGACAGTCGGGCTACACCTTC
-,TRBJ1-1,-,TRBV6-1,CASSEDHWWGTDTTEAFF,TGTGCCAGCAGTGAAGATCATTGGTGGGGAACTGACACGACTGAAGCTTTCTTT
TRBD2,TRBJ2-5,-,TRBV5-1,CASSLHGTSGVWETQYF,TGCGCCAGCAGCCTTCATGGGACTAGCGGGGTGTGGGAGACCCAGTACTTC
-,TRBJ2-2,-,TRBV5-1,CASSYDRPNTGELFF,TGCGCCAGCAGCTACGACAGGCCGAACACCGGGGAGCTGTTTTTT
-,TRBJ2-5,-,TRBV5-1,CASSLEFRAQETQYF,TGCGCCAGCAGCTTGGAATTCAGGGCCCAGGAGACCCAGTACTTC
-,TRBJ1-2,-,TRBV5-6,CASSLDVGWSSSYGYTF,TGTGCCAGCAGCCTCGACGTGGGGTGGAGCTCTTCCTATGGCTACACCTTC
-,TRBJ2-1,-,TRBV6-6,CASSYELARNEQFF,TGTGCCAGCAGTTACGAACTAGCTAGGAATGAGCAGTTCTTC
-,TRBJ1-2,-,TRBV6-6,CASIYGGSNYGYTF,TGTGCCAGCATTTACGGCGGCTCAAACTATGGCTACACCTTC
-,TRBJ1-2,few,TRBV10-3,CAATGYSYGYTF,TGTGCCGCCACGGGGTATAGCTATGGCTACACCTTC
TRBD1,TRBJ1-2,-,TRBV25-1,CASTPPPGQGHGYTF,TGTGCCAGCACTCCCCCCCCGGGACAGGGCCATGGCTACACCTTC
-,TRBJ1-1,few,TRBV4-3,CASSQGLVNTEAFF,TGCGCCAGCAGCCAAGGATTGGTTAACACTGAAGCTTTCTTT
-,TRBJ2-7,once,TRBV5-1,CASSLGGGSYEQYF,TGCGCCAGCAGCTTGGGAGGGGGGTCCTACGAGCAGTACTTC
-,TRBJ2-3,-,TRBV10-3,CAISAATTDTQYF,TGTGCCATCAGTGCCGCCACCACAGATACGCAGTATTTT